This TCR beta chain stems from a study of T-cell reconstitution after alpha-beta-depleted transplantation in children. Study-wide findings and caveats: The authors attributed T-cell counts and diversity one year after transplant mostly to newly produced T cells. In patients about two months after transplant, alpha-beta T cells reportedly arose from several hundred expanded graft clones. From surviving recipient T cells and thymic progenitors came the high day-60 TCRbeta diversity observed in some patients.

Germline V CDR1 and CDR2: SGHTA, FQGNSA. This CDR3 comprises 17 residues. V lost 5 bases and J lost 3; bases outside the gene matches: 10. A library of TCRbeta sequences, prepared with unique molecular identifiers, was generated. TCRdb ran MiXCR on the PCR reads and lists one entry per CDR3 protein. The table lists 200,000 to 250,000 distinct CDR3 sequences, 11% of them singletons. This clonotype came up many times. Its antigen is unknown. The clonotype comes from a child in the first two years of life with acute myeloid leukemia, due to receive a stem cell transplant. The sample here was PBMCs, taken before TCRalphabeta/CD19-depleted stem cell transplant. This chain uses TRBV7-2 with TRBJ2-2; 9 nucleotides line up with TRBD2. The DNA for the CDR3 is TGTGCCAGCAGCCCCGAACCGGGACTAGCCGACACCGGGGAGCTGTTTTTT. Translating it yields CASSPEPGLADTGELFF.